This is a list of T cell receptor beta chains from one sample in a study of blood T cells in healthy people across ages. TCRdb re-derived calls from the 5' RACE reads in MiXCR, one entry per CDR3 protein. Here the sample spans over 950,000 distinct CDR3 sequences, more than 30% being singletons. Sequencing used blood. The source of these receptors is a man aged 18 to 35 in good health. Both conserved end residues are part of each CDR3. The order of the fields is CDR3 length, J gene, D gene, V gene, clone size, CDR3 protein, CDR3 DNA. D genes are given only for firm matches. Clone size, where shown, is once, few, many, or a class for clones that have expanded.

>14|TRBJ1-6|-|TRBV3-1|-
CASSDQGVGSPLHF
TGTGCCAGCAGCGACCAAGGGGTCGGTTCACCCCTCCACTTT
>16|TRBJ1-4|TRBD1|TRBV20-1|-
CSARGRTGEFNEKLFF
TGCAGTGCTAGGGGACGGACAGGGGAATTTAATGAAAAACTGTTTTTT
>13|TRBJ2-1|TRBD2|TRBV4-3|-
CASSQDGEGEQFF
TGCGCCAGCAGCCAAGACGGGGAGGGTGAGCAGTTCTTC
>16|TRBJ2-5|TRBD2|TRBV12-3/TRBV12-4|-
CASSQGLAATQETQYF
TGTGCCAGCAGTCAGGGACTAGCGGCAACCCAAGAGACCCAGTACTTC
>15|TRBJ2-1|-|TRBV20-1|many
CSATPGTPLDNEQFF
TGCAGTGCTACTCCAGGGACTCCCCTTGACAATGAGCAGTTCTTC
>14|TRBJ2-5|-|TRBV13|few
CASSLELPNSEQYF
TGTGCCAGCAGCTTAGAGCTCCCGAATAGTGAGCAGTACTTC
>14|TRBJ2-2|-|TRBV7-6|-
CASTNTGLTGELFF
TGTGCCAGCACCAACACAGGGCTCACCGGGGAGCTGTTTTTT
>13|TRBJ1-5|-|TRBV20-1|-
CSADQGPGQPQHF
TGCAGTGCCGATCAGGGCCCGGGGCAGCCCCAGCATTTT
>14|TRBJ1-2|-|TRBV4-2|-
CASSQDPLNRDYTF
TGTGCCAGCAGCCAAGATCCCCTCAACCGGGACTACACCTTC
>16|TRBJ2-1|TRBD1|TRBV25-1|few
CASSAAWDSSYNEQFF
TGTGCCAGCAGTGCCGCCTGGGACAGCTCCTACAATGAGCAGTTCTTC
>14|TRBJ2-1|-|TRBV4-1|once
CASSREGLHSEQFF
TGCGCCAGCAGCCGAGAGGGACTTCACAGTGAGCAGTTCTTC
>14|TRBJ1-2|-|TRBV12-3/TRBV12-4|-
CASSTDNYLHGYTF
TGTGCCAGCAGTACGGACAACTATCTTCATGGCTACACCTTC
>13|TRBJ2-3|TRBD2|TRBV24-1|many
CATQAGGTDTQYF
TGTGCCACCCAAGCGGGGGGCACAGATACGCAGTATTTT
>15|TRBJ2-7|-|TRBV5-1|-
CASSWGQDRSYEQYF
TGCGCCAGCAGCTGGGGGCAGGACCGCTCCTACGAGCAGTACTTC
>17|TRBJ2-3|TRBD1|TRBV5-1|-
CASSEAGTGTLTDTQYF
TGCGCCAGCAGCGAGGCCGGGACAGGGACCCTCACAGATACGCAGTATTTT
>13|TRBJ1-1|-|TRBV25-1|few
CASKGDLNTEAFF
TGTGCCAGCAAAGGGGACCTGAACACTGAAGCTTTCTTT
>14|TRBJ1-1|-|TRBV29-1|-
CSVARRQGSTEAFF
TGCAGCGTTGCAAGACGGCAGGGCAGCACTGAAGCTTTCTTT
>14|TRBJ2-1|-|TRBV20-1|-
CSATGTGLPNEQFF
TGCAGTGCTACCGGGACGGGCCTTCCGAATGAGCAGTTCTTC
>14|TRBJ2-1|TRBD1|TRBV29-1|many
CSVKRGTGGNEQFF
TGCAGCGTTAAGCGGGGGACAGGGGGCAATGAGCAGTTCTTC
>11|TRBJ1-2|TRBD1|TRBV19|-
CASQQGYGYTF
TGTGCCAGTCAACAGGGGTATGGCTACACCTTC
>16|TRBJ1-5|TRBD1|TRBV5-1|-
CASSSGTGDNNQPQHF
TGCGCCAGCAGCTCGGGGACAGGGGATAACAATCAGCCCCAGCATTTT
>14|TRBJ1-1|-|TRBV7-9|-
CASSFGKLNTEAFF
TGTGCCAGCAGCTTCGGAAAGTTGAACACTGAAGCTTTCTTT
>11|TRBJ2-1|-|TRBV11-2|few
CASSLWTEQFF
TGTGCCAGCAGCTTATGGACAGAGCAGTTCTTC
>16|TRBJ1-5|TRBD1|TRBV7-2|-
CASSERTGAYDQPRHF
TGTGCCAGCAGCGAACGGACAGGGGCGTATGATCAGCCCCGGCATTTT
>13|TRBJ2-7|-|TRBV11-1|-
CASSLSPNYEQYF
TGTGCCAGCAGCTTAAGCCCTAACTACGAGCAGTACTTC
>16|TRBJ1-1|TRBD1|TRBV5-5|-
CASSAGQGFRDTEAFF
TGTGCCAGCAGCGCGGGACAGGGTTTTAGGGACACTGAAGCTTTCTTT
>14|TRBJ2-7|-|TRBV20-1|-
CSARDTQGVNEQYF
TGCAGTGCTAGAGATACCCAGGGCGTGAACGAGCAGTACTTC
>13|TRBJ1-1|-|TRBV27|-
CASSVGWNTEAFF
TGTGCCAGCAGTGTTGGTTGGAACACTGAAGCTTTCTTT
>20|TRBJ1-1|TRBD1|TRBV12-3/TRBV12-4|-
CAIPLWGQGDLTFCGTEAFF
TGTGCCATCCCTCTATGGGGACAGGGGGATCTTACTTTTTGTGGCACTGAAGCTTTCTTT
>15|TRBJ2-7|-|TRBV9|many
CASSRLGSSYNEQYF
TGTGCCAGCAGCCGGCTGGGGAGCTCCTACAATGAGCAGTACTTC
>18|TRBJ2-1|TRBD2|TRBV4-2|few
CASSQDLAGGISYNEQFF
TGTGCCAGCAGCCAAGATCTTGCGGGGGGGATCTCCTACAATGAGCAGTTCTTC
>15|TRBJ2-1|-|TRBV12-3/TRBV12-4|-
CASLLDRSSYNEQFF
TGTGCCAGCCTCCTAGACAGGAGCTCCTACAATGAGCAGTTCTTC
>15|TRBJ2-3|TRBD1|TRBV5-1|few
CASGPRGQGMNTQYF
TGCGCCAGCGGGCCTCGAGGACAGGGTATGAATACGCAGTATTTT
>14|TRBJ2-3|-|TRBV20-1|-
CSASTGGPADTQYF
TGCAGTGCTAGTACGGGGGGCCCCGCAGATACGCAGTATTTT
>13|TRBJ2-7|-|TRBV6-1|-
CASSDVRAYEQYF
TGTGCCAGCAGTGACGTCCGGGCCTATGAGCAGTACTTC
>16|TRBJ1-1|TRBD1|TRBV6-2/TRBV6-3|-
CASSQETGDPNTEAFF
TGTGCCAGCTCTCAGGAGACAGGGGACCCGAACACTGAAGCTTTCTTT
>17|TRBJ1-2|-|TRBV7-9|-
CASSLQSRSPHNYGYTF
TGTGCCAGCAGCTTACAATCCAGATCCCCCCACAACTATGGCTACACCTTC
>13|TRBJ2-7|TRBD1|TRBV29-1|-
CGVEGAVIGEQYF
TGCGGCGTTGAGGGGGCAGTGATTGGCGAGCAGTACTTC
>15|TRBJ2-1|TRBD1|TRBV5-5|-
CASSSPGQGNNEQFF
TGTGCCAGCAGCTCTCCGGGACAGGGAAACAATGAGCAGTTCTTC
>15|TRBJ1-2|-|TRBV10-3|-
CAISESGDFLYGYTF
TGTGCCATCAGTGAGTCGGGAGATTTCCTCTATGGCTACACCTTC
>14|TRBJ2-5|TRBD2|TRBV14|-
CASSSRDYNNEQYF
TGTGCCAGCAGCAGCCGGGACTATAACAATGAGCAGTACTTC
>13|TRBJ1-2|TRBD1|TRBV12-5|few
CASGNSGQNGYTF
TGTGCTAGTGGCAACTCGGGACAGAATGGCTACACCTTC
>14|TRBJ2-2|-|TRBV20-1|-
CSARDRRDVGELFF
TGCAGTGCTAGAGATCGAAGGGACGTCGGGGAGCTGTTTTTT
>16|TRBJ1-2|TRBD1|TRBV12-3/TRBV12-4|-
CASSYRGGRTNYGYTF
TGTGCCAGCAGTTACAGGGGGGGCAGAACGAACTATGGCTACACCTTC
>14|TRBJ1-6|-|TRBV6-6|-
CASSYGGANSPLHF
TGTGCCAGCAGTTACGGGGGAGCTAATTCACCCCTCCACTTT
>14|TRBJ1-5|TRBD1|TRBV20-1|few
CSAKHRDRYQPQHF
TGCAGTGCAAAACACCGGGACAGATATCAGCCCCAGCATTTT
>16|TRBJ2-1|-|TRBV9|-
CASSVVGSGIRNEQFF
TGTGCCAGCAGCGTAGTAGGTTCAGGGATTCGCAATGAGCAGTTCTTC
>13|TRBJ1-2|-|TRBV20-1|-
CSANDPWDHGYTF
TGCAGTGCTAATGATCCTTGGGACCATGGCTACACCTTC
>15|TRBJ1-4|-|TRBV2|-
CASSAQNPTNEKLFF
TGTGCCAGCAGTGCTCAGAATCCAACTAATGAAAAACTGTTTTTT
>12|TRBJ2-1|-|TRBV6-2/TRBV6-3|many
CASSYTYNEQFF
TGTGCCAGCAGTTATACGTACAATGAGCAGTTCTTC
>12|TRBJ2-1|-|TRBV10-3|few
CAITTDFSEQFF
TGTGCCATCACGACTGATTTCTCGGAGCAGTTCTTC
>14|TRBJ2-1|-|TRBV4-3|-
CASSQERDDNEQFF
TGCGCCAGCAGCCAAGAACGGGACGACAATGAGCAGTTCTTC
>16|TRBJ2-1|TRBD2|TRBV13|-
CASTGRGGPRNNEQFF
TGTGCCAGCACCGGGAGGGGCGGGCCTCGGAACAATGAGCAGTTCTTC
>14|TRBJ2-5|-|TRBV12-3/TRBV12-4|-
CASSLGCAKETQYF
TGTGCCAGCAGTTTAGGGTGCGCTAAAGAGACCCAGTACTTC
>15|TRBJ1-1|-|TRBV29-1|-
CSVEDTPGGGCEAFF
TGCAGCGTTGAGGATACACCGGGAGGAGGTTGTGAAGCTTTCTTT
>13|TRBJ1-5|TRBD1|TRBV29-1|few
CSVRTGANQPQHF
TGCAGCGTGAGGACAGGGGCTAATCAGCCCCAGCATTTT
>15|TRBJ2-5|TRBD2|TRBV20-1|-
CSARGREGLKETQYF
TGCAGTGCTAGGGGGCGGGAGGGCCTCAAAGAGACCCAGTACTTC
>11|TRBJ1-2|-|TRBV9|many
CASSRESGYTF
TGTGCCAGCAGCCGGGAATCTGGCTACACCTTC
>14|TRBJ2-1|-|TRBV10-3|few
CAISESAQGNEQFF
TGTGCCATCAGTGAGTCGGCACAGGGAAATGAGCAGTTCTTC